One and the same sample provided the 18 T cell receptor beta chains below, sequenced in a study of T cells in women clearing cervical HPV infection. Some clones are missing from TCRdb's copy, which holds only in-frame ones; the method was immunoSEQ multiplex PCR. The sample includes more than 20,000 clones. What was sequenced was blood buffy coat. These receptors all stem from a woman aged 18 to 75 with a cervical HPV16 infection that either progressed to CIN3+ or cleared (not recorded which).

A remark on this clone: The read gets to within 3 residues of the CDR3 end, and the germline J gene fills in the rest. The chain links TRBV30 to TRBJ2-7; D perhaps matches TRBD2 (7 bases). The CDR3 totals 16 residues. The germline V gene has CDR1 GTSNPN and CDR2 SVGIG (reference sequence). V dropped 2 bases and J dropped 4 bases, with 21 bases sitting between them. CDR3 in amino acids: CAWSTNIGGRPYEQYF. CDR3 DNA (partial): TGTGCCTGGAGTACAAACATCGGGGGGCGCCCTTACGAG.

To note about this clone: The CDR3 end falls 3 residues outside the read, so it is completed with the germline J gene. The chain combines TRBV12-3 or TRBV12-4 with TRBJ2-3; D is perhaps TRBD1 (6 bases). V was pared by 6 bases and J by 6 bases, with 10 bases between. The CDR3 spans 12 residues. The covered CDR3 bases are TGTGCCAGCAGCCCCAGGGGTGATACG. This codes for CASSPRGDT. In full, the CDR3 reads CASSPRGDTQYF.

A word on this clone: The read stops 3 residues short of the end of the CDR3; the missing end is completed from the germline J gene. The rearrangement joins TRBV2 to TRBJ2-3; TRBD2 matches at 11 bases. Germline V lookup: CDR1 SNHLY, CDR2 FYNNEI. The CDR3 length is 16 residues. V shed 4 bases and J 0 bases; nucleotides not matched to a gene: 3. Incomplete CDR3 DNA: TGTGCCAGCAGTGTACTAGCGGGGGCAAGCACAGATACG. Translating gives CASSVLAGASTDT. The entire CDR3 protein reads CASSVLAGASTDTQYF.

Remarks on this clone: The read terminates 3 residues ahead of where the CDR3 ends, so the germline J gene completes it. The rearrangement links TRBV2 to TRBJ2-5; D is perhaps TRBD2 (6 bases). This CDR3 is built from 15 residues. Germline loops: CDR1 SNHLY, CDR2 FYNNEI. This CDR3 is CASSGQGLGADTQYF. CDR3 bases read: TGTGCCAGCAGTGGTCAGGGACTGGGAGCAGATACC.

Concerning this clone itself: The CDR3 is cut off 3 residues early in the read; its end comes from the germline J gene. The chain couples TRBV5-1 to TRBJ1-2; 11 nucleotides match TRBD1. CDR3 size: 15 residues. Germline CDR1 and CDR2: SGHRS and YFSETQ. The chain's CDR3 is CASSEGDRGLLRYTF. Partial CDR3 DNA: TGCGCCAGCAGCGAAGGGGACAGGGGGTTGTTACGC.

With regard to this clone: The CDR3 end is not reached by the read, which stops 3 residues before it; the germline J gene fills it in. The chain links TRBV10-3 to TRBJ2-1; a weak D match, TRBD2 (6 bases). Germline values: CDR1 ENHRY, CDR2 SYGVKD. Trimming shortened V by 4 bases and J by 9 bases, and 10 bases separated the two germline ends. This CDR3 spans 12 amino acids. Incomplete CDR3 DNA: TGTGCCATCAGTGTATCGGAGGGTGAG. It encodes CAISVSEGE. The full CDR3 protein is CAISVSEGEQFF.

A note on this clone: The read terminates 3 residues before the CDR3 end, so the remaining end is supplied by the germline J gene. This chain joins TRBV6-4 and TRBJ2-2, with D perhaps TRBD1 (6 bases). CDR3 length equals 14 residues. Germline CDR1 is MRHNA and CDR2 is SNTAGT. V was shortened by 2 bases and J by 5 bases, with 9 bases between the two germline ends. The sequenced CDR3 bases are TGTGCCAGCAGTGACCGGACAGAAACCGGGGAG. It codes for CASSDRTETGE. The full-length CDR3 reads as CASSDRTETGELFF.

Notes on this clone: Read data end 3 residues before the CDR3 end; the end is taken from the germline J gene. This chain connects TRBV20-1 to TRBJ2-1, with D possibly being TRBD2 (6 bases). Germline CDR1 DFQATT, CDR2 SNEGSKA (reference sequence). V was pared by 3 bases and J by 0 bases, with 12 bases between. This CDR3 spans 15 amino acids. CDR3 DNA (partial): TGCAGTGCTAGTTGGGCGGGGAACTCCTACAATGAG. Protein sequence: CSASWAGNSYNE. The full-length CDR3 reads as CSASWAGNSYNEQFF.

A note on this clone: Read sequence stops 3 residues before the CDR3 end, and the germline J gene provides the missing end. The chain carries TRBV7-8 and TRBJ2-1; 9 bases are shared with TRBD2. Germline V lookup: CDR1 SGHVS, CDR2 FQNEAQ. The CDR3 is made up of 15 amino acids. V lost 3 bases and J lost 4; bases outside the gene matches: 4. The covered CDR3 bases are TGTGCCAGCAGCTTGCTGCTAGCGGGGTACAATGAG. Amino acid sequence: CASSLLLAGYNE. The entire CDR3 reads CASSLLLAGYNEQFF.

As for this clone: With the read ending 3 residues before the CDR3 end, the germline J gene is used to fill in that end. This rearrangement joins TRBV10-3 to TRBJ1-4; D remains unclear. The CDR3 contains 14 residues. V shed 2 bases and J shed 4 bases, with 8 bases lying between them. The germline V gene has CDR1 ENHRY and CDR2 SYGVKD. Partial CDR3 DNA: TGTGCCATCAGTGAGGGTCAGAATAATGAAAAA. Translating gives CAISEGQNNEK. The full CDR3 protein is CAISEGQNNEKLFF.

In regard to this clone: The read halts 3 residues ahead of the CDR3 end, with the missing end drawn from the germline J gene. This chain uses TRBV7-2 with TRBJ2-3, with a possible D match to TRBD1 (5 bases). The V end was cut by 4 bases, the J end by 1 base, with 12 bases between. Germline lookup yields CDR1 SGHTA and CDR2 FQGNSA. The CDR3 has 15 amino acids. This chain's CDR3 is CASSYQGSGTDTQYF. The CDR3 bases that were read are TGTGCCAGCAGCTACCAGGGTTCTGGCACAGATACG.

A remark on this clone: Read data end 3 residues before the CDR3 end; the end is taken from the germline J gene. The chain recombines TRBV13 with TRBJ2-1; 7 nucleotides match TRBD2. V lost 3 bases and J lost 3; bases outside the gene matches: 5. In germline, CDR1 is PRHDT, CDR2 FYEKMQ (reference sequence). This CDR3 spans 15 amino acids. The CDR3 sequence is CASSFGGGFYNEQFF. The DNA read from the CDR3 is TGTGCCAGCAGCTTTGGCGGGGGATTCTACAATGAG.

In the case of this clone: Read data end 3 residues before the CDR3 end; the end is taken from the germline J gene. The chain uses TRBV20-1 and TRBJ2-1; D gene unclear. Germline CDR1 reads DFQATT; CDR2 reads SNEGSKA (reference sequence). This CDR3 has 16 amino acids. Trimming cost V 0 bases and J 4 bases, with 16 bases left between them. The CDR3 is CSARDVGLVEYNEQFF. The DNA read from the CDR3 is TGCAGTGCTAGAGATGTCGGGTTAGTCGAGTACAATGAG.

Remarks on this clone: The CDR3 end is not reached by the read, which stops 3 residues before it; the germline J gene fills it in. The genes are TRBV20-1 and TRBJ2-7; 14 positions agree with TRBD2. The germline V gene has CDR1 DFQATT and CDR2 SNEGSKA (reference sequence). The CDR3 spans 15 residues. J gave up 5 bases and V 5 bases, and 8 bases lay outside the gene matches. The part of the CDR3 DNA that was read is TGCAGTGCTCAAAAAAGACTAGCGGGAGGGAACGAG. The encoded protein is CSAQKRLAGGNE. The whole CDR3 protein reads CSAQKRLAGGNEQYF.

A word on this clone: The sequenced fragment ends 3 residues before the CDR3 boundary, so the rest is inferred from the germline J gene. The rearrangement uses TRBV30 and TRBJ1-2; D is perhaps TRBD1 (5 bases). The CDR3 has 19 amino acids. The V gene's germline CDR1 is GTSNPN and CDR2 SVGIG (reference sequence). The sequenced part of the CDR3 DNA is TGTGCCTGGAGTGCCAACCCTACGGCAGGGAAATTTTTTATCTACGAC. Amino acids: CAWSANPTAGKFFIYD. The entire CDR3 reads CAWSANPTAGKFFIYDYTF.

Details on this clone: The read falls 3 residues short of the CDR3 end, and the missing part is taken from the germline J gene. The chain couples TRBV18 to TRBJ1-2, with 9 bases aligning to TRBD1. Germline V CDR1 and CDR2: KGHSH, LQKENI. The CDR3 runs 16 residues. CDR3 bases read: TGTGCCAGCTCACCACGATGGGACAGGGACAGCTACGAC. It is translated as CASSPRWDRDSYD. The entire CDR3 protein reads CASSPRWDRDSYDYTF.

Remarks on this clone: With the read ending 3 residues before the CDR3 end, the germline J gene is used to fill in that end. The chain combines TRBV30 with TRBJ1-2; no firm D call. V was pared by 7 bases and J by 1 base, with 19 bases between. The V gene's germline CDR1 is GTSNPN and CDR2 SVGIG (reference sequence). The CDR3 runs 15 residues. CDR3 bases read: TGTGCCTATATAAAAAACAAACAGAATAACTATGGC. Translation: CAYIKNKQNNYG. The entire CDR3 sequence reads CAYIKNKQNNYGYTF.

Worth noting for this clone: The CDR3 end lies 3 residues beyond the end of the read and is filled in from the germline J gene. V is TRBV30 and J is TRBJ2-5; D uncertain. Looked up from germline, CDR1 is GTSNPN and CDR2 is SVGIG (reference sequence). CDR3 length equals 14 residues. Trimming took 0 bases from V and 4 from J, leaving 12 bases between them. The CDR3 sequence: CAWSVGSTGETQYF. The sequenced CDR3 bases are TGTGCCTGGAGTGTAGGGTCAACCGGAGAGACC.